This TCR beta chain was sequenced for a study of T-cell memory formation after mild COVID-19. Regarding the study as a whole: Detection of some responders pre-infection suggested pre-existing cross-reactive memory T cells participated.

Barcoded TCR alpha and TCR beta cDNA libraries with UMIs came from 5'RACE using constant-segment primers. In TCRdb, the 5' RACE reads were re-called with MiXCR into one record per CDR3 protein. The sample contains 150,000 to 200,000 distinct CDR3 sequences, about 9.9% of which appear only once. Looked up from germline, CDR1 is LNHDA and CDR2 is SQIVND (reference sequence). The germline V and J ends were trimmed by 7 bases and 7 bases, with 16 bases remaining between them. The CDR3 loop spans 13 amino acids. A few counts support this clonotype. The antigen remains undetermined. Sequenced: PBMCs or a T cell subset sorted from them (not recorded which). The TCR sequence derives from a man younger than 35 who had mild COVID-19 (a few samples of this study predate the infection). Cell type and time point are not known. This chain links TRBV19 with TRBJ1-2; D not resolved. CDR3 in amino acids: CASTLRGFGGYTF. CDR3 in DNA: TGTGCCAGTACCTTGAGAGGGTTCGGTGGCTACACCTTC.